Listed here are 10 T cell receptor beta chains from one sample, sequenced in a study of response to subunit inactivated influenza vaccine. TCRdb fed the RT-PCR reads into MiXCR, producing one record per CDR3 protein. The table has hundreds of thousands of distinct CDR3 sequences, under 20% seen once. This material consisted of PBMCs from blood, taken 4 to 6 days after vaccination. All receptors derive from a man aged 45-65 years who received an inactivated influenza vaccine.

The chain carries TRBV5-8 and TRBJ2-2; TRBD1 aligns across 9 bases. This CDR3 has 17 residues. In germline, CDR1 is SGHTS, CDR2 YDEGEE. Trimming cost V 4 bases and J 1 base; bases outside gene matches: 8. CDR3 sequence: CASSRDRAQLNTGELFF. For the CDR3, the DNA is TGTGCCAGCAGCAGGGACAGGGCCCAACTGAACACCGGGGAGCTGTTTTTT.

This chain uses TRBV11-2 with TRBJ2-5; the D is unclear. Trimming stripped 4 bases from V and 3 bases from J, with 12 bases between. This CDR3 has 14 amino acids. Per germline, CDR1 SGHAT and CDR2 FQNNGV. In nucleotides, the CDR3 is TGTGCCAGCAGCTCACAACCTGGTGAAGAGACCCAGTACTTC. Translation: CASSSQPGEETQYF.

This clonotype was observed a handful of times. This chain uses TRBV28 with TRBJ2-3; TRBD2 matches 9 bases. Germline CDR1 MDHEN, CDR2 SYDVKM. The CDR3 covers 13 residues. Trimming cost V 3 bases and J 9 bases; bases outside gene matches: 4. CDR3 sequence (DNA): TGTGCCAGCAGTTTGCGCGGGGGGGGGACGCAGTATTTT. Protein product: CASSLRGGGTQYF. Using reference TRBV28 and TRBJ2-3 for the parts outside the CDR3, the full variable domain is DVKVTQSSRYLVKRTGEKVFLECVQDMDHENMFWYRQDPGLGLRLIYFSYDVKMKEKGDIPEGYSVSREKKERFSLILESASTNQTSMYLCASSLRGGGTQYFGPGTRLTVL.

The table lists this clonotype with many counts. The chain recombines TRBV7-2 with TRBJ1-3; D not certain. V was shortened by 1 base and J by 2 bases, with 12 bases between the two germline ends. The CDR3 loop spans 16 amino acids. Germline lookup yields CDR1 SGHTA and CDR2 FQGNSA. CDR3 DNA sequence: TGTGCCAGCAGCTTAGTTGGCTCTTTGGCTGGAAACACCATATATTTT. Amino acid sequence: CASSLVGSLAGNTIYF.

CDR3 sequence: CATSTIAGETQYF. In nucleotides, the CDR3 is TGTGCCACCTCGACCATAGCGGGAGAGACCCAGTACTTC. The chain uses TRBV7-2 and TRBJ2-5; 7 bases are a match to TRBD2. Unmatched junction bases numbered 9, after V lost 10 bases and J lost 4 bases. This CDR3 contains 13 residues. Germline V gene sequence: CDR1 SGHTA, CDR2 FQGNSA.

The J gene is TRBJ1-4, the V gene TRBV6-1, with 8 bases identical to TRBD1. CDR1 is MNHNS and CDR2 is SASEGT in the germline V gene. V lost 6 bases to trimming and J lost 1 base; unmatched junction nucleotides: 4. This CDR3 region has 15 residues. CDR3 in amino acids: CASRTGGLTNEKLFF. The CDR3 bases are TGTGCCAGCAGAACAGGGGGTCTAACTAATGAAAAACTGTTTTTT.

The gene calls are TRBV10-2 and TRBJ2-3, with 10 bases matching TRBD2. This CDR3 spans 17 amino acids. Germline V lookup: CDR1 WSHSY, CDR2 SAAADI. V was pared by 6 bases and J by 6 bases, with 15 bases of the junction left unmatched. The CDR3 sequence: CASSVAGGRSILDTQYF. CDR3 DNA sequence: TGCGCCAGCAGCGTAGCGGGGGGCCGATCTATATTGGATACGCAGTATTTT.

This clonotype was counted only a few times. The rearrangement uses TRBV5-6 and TRBJ2-7, with 9 nucleotides matching TRBD1. Germline V lookup: CDR1 SGHDT, CDR2 YYEEEE. There are 13 residues in the CDR3. Trimming removed 5 bases from V and 5 bases from J; junction bases left unmatched: 5. The CDR3 loop reads CASSRQGVHEQYF. In DNA form, the CDR3 reads TGTGCCAGCAGTCGACAGGGGGTCCACGAGCAGTACTTC. Using reference TRBV5-6 and TRBJ2-7 for the parts outside the CDR3, the full variable domain is DAGVTQSPTHLIKTRGQQVTLRCSPKSGHDTVSWYQQALGQGPQFIFQYYEEEERQRGNFPDRFSGHQFPNYSSELNVNALLLGDSALYLCASSRQGVHEQYFGPGTRLTVT.

This clonotype was found a few times. The chain has TRBV7-9 and TRBJ2-7, with 11 bases fitting TRBD2. Germline CDR1 is SEHNR and CDR2 is FQNEAQ (reference sequence). The CDR3 loop spans 13 amino acids. V shed 6 bases and J 6 bases; nucleotides not matched to a gene: 4. The chain's CDR3 is CASRLAGEGEQYF. The DNA for the CDR3 is TGTGCCAGCAGACTAGCGGGAGAAGGCGAGCAGTACTTC.

The chain recombines TRBV12-3 or TRBV12-4 with TRBJ2-1; 8 bases align to TRBD1. The CDR3 runs to 11 residues. Trimming at V came to 9 bases and at J to 10 bases, leaving 5 bases not matched to a gene. In DNA form, the CDR3 reads TGTGCCAGTTGGACAGGGAAGGAGCAGTTCTTC. Encoded protein: CASWTGKEQFF.